This TCR beta chain emerged from a study of PD-1 blockade in classical Hodgkin lymphoma. Noted time point: cycle 4 day 1 (C4D1), after five to seven weeks of nivolumab. Brentuximab vedotin exposure varied among the patients, all of whom had relapsed after autologous stem cell transplantation. Clones were sequenced by immunoSEQ multiplex PCR, and TCRdb holds only the in-frame ones, with some missing. The sample holds some 110,000 clones, 89% seen once. As concerns this clone: The antigen is undetermined.

The study, taken as a whole, reports: Exclusion was the outcome for patients who began nivolumab under 1 year after ASCT.

This TCR derives from a human donor with classical Hodgkin lymphoma. The source was peripheral blood mononuclear cells (PBMCs), collected before the fourth cycle of nivolumab.

The CDR3 coding sequence is TGTGCCAGCAGTGCCCAAGGTAGCGGGAAGAATGAGCAGTTCTTC. Protein sequence: CASSAQGSGKNEQFF. V and J are TRBV6-1 and TRBJ2-1, with 8 positions matching TRBD2. J gave up 7 bases and V 4 bases, and 9 bases lay outside the gene matches. Germline V CDR1 and CDR2: MNHNS, SASEGT. CDR3 length: 15 residues.